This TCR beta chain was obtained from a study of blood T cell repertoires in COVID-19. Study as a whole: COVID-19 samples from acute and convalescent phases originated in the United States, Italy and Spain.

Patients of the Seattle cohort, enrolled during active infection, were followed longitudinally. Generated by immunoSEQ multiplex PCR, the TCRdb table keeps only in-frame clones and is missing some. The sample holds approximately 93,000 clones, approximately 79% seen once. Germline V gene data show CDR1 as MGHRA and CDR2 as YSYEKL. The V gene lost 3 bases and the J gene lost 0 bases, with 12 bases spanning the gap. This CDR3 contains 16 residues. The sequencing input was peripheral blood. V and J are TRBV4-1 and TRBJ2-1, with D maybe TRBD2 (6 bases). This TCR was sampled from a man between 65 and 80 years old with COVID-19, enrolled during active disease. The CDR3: CASSQGVGGSYNEQFF. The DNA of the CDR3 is TGCGCCAGCAGCCAGGGTGTGGGAGGCTCCTACAATGAGCAGTTCTTC.